These T cell receptor beta chains were read from a single sample in a study of T cells in Graves' hyperthyroidism and ophthalmopathy. A single record per CDR3 protein comes from TCRdb applying MiXCR to the multiplex PCR reads. This table has approximately 590,000 distinct CDR3 sequences, about 15% appearing once. Sequenced material: blood. All receptors come from a woman aged 25 to 39 with Graves' hyperthyroidism. Each CDR3 is given with its conserved first and last residue. Each record gives: V gene, CDR3 length, D gene, J gene, clone size, CDR3 protein, CDR3 DNA. D genes are given only for firm matches. Size tells how often a clone was seen (once, few, many) or the class of an expanded clone, and some rows leave it out.

V gene: TRBV9
CDR3 length: 18
D gene: TRBD2
J gene: TRBJ2-2
clone size: -
CDR3 protein: CASSAWTSGSPNTGELFF
CDR3 DNA: TGTGCCAGCAGCGCTTGGACTAGCGGGAGCCCGAACACCGGGGAGCTGTTTTTT

V gene: TRBV30
CDR3 length: 13
D gene: -
J gene: TRBJ2-7
clone size: many
CDR3 protein: CAWSDRLSYEQYF
CDR3 DNA: TGTGCCTGGAGCGACAGGCTTTCCTACGAGCAGTACTTC

V gene: TRBV7-9
CDR3 length: 17
D gene: TRBD1
J gene: TRBJ2-3
clone size: many
CDR3 protein: CASSLGAGGAYTDTQYF
CDR3 DNA: TGTGCCAGCAGCTTAGGCGCAGGGGGTGCGTACACAGATACGCAGTATTTT

V gene: TRBV3-1
CDR3 length: 13
D gene: TRBD1
J gene: TRBJ2-3
clone size: many
CDR3 protein: CASSRQGSDTQYF
CDR3 DNA: TGTGCCAGCAGCCGACAGGGGTCGGATACGCAGTATTTT

V gene: TRBV18
CDR3 length: 16
D gene: -
J gene: TRBJ1-2
clone size: few
CDR3 protein: CASSQGIGQFNYGYTF
CDR3 DNA: TGTGCCAGCTCTCAGGGGATCGGACAATTTAACTATGGCTACACCTTC

V gene: TRBV30
CDR3 length: 12
D gene: TRBD1
J gene: TRBJ1-5
clone size: many
CDR3 protein: CAWDRGSQPQHF
CDR3 DNA: TGTGCCTGGGACAGGGGATCTCAGCCCCAGCATTTT

V gene: TRBV7-2
CDR3 length: 15
D gene: TRBD2
J gene: TRBJ2-7
clone size: many
CDR3 protein: CASSYGLAGGYEQYF
CDR3 DNA: TGTGCCAGCAGCTACGGACTAGCGGGAGGCTACGAGCAGTACTTC

V gene: TRBV9
CDR3 length: 16
D gene: TRBD2
J gene: TRBJ2-1
clone size: few
CDR3 protein: CASSVGGTSRYNEQFF
CDR3 DNA: TGTGCCAGCAGCGTGGGCGGGACTAGCAGATACAATGAGCAGTTCTTC

V gene: TRBV5-1
CDR3 length: 15
D gene: TRBD2
J gene: TRBJ2-1
clone size: few
CDR3 protein: CASSPPGLAINEQFF
CDR3 DNA: TGCGCCAGCAGCCCACCGGGACTAGCGATCAATGAGCAGTTCTTC

V gene: TRBV7-6
CDR3 length: 16
D gene: -
J gene: TRBJ2-2
clone size: -
CDR3 protein: CASSLTLTPNTGELFF
CDR3 DNA: TGTGCCAGCAGCTTAACCCTTACCCCGAACACCGGGGAGCTGTTTTTT

V gene: TRBV20-1
CDR3 length: 17
D gene: -
J gene: TRBJ2-1
clone size: many
CDR3 protein: CSAPLQGRFVSYNEQFF
CDR3 DNA: TGCAGTGCTCCTCTGCAGGGCCGGTTCGTCTCCTACAATGAGCAGTTCTTC

V gene: TRBV30
CDR3 length: 13
D gene: -
J gene: TRBJ1-2
clone size: many
CDR3 protein: CAWSERTGFGYTF
CDR3 DNA: TGTGCCTGGAGTGAACGTACAGGGTTTGGCTACACCTTC

V gene: TRBV19
CDR3 length: 14
D gene: -
J gene: TRBJ2-2
clone size: few
CDR3 protein: CASHRDTNTGELFF
CDR3 DNA: TGTGCCAGCCACCGGGACACGAACACCGGGGAGCTGTTTTTT

V gene: TRBV12-3/TRBV12-4
CDR3 length: 14
D gene: -
J gene: TRBJ1-5
clone size: few
CDR3 protein: CASSPRGRNQPQHF
CDR3 DNA: TGTGCCAGCAGTCCAAGGGGTAGGAATCAGCCCCAGCATTTT

V gene: TRBV11-2
CDR3 length: 14
D gene: -
J gene: TRBJ2-1
clone size: many
CDR3 protein: CASSLAGALHEQFF
CDR3 DNA: TGTGCCAGCAGCTTAGCGGGAGCTTTACATGAGCAGTTCTTC

V gene: TRBV4-1
CDR3 length: 24
D gene: TRBD2
J gene: TRBJ2-1
clone size: -
CDR3 protein: CASSQDPGSAGGPGAAALYNEQFF
CDR3 DNA: TGCGCCAGCAGCCAAGACCCCGGGTCTGCGGGAGGGCCTGGGGCCGCAGCCCTATACAATGAGCAGTTCTTC

V gene: TRBV7-9
CDR3 length: 17
D gene: TRBD1
J gene: TRBJ1-1
clone size: -
CDR3 protein: CASSYDRDRGINTEAFF
CDR3 DNA: TGTGCCAGCAGCTACGACCGGGACAGGGGGATAAACACTGAAGCTTTCTTT

V gene: TRBV6-1
CDR3 length: 17
D gene: TRBD1
J gene: TRBJ2-7
clone size: many
CDR3 protein: CASSERWGTGVSDEQYF
CDR3 DNA: TGTGCCAGCAGTGAAAGATGGGGGACAGGGGTCAGCGACGAGCAGTACTTC

V gene: TRBV3-1
CDR3 length: 18
D gene: TRBD1
J gene: TRBJ1-6
clone size: many
CDR3 protein: CASSQDGTGASYNSPLHF
CDR3 DNA: TGTGCCAGCAGCCAAGACGGGACAGGGGCTTCCTATAATTCACCCCTCCACTTT

V gene: TRBV9
CDR3 length: 12
D gene: -
J gene: TRBJ2-3
clone size: few
CDR3 protein: CASSALTDTQYF
CDR3 DNA: TGTGCCAGCAGCGCGCTCACAGATACGCAGTATTTT

V gene: TRBV2
CDR3 length: 13
D gene: -
J gene: TRBJ2-3
clone size: many
CDR3 protein: CASSGGATDTQYF
CDR3 DNA: TGTGCCAGCAGTGGAGGGGCCACAGATACGCAGTATTTT

V gene: TRBV9
CDR3 length: 15
D gene: TRBD2
J gene: TRBJ2-5
clone size: many
CDR3 protein: CASSPQGAGEETQYF
CDR3 DNA: TGTGCCAGCAGCCCCCAGGGAGCGGGAGAAGAGACCCAGTACTTC

V gene: TRBV7-8
CDR3 length: 15
D gene: -
J gene: TRBJ2-3
clone size: many
CDR3 protein: CASSFITANTDTQYF
CDR3 DNA: TGTGCCAGCAGCTTCATTACCGCTAACACAGATACGCAGTATTTT

V gene: TRBV27
CDR3 length: 12
D gene: -
J gene: TRBJ2-1
clone size: -
CDR3 protein: CTSSLVGGEQFF
CDR3 DNA: TGTACCAGCAGTTTGGTGGGAGGTGAGCAGTTCTTC

V gene: TRBV4-3
CDR3 length: 16
D gene: -
J gene: TRBJ2-7
clone size: -
CDR3 protein: CASSQDPPPDQIEQYF
CDR3 DNA: TGCGCCAGCAGCCAAGATCCTCCCCCAGATCAGATAGAGCAGTACTTC

V gene: TRBV9
CDR3 length: 16
D gene: TRBD2
J gene: TRBJ2-2
clone size: -
CDR3 protein: CASSVEASGRAGELFF
CDR3 DNA: TGTGCCAGCAGCGTAGAAGCTAGCGGGAGGGCCGGGGAGCTGTTTTTT

V gene: TRBV18
CDR3 length: 14
D gene: -
J gene: TRBJ2-7
clone size: few
CDR3 protein: CASSPQDRLYEQCF
CDR3 DNA: TGTGCCAGCTCACCACAGGACAGACTCTACGAGCAGTGCTTC

V gene: TRBV27
CDR3 length: 15
D gene: TRBD1
J gene: TRBJ2-2
clone size: -
CDR3 protein: CASSPGTVDTGELFF
CDR3 DNA: TGTGCCAGCAGTCCAGGGACAGTAGACACCGGGGAGCTGTTTTTT

V gene: TRBV6-2/TRBV6-3
CDR3 length: 13
D gene: TRBD2
J gene: TRBJ2-1
clone size: many
CDR3 protein: CASTPTSGSEQFF
CDR3 DNA: TGTGCCAGCACCCCAACTAGCGGGAGTGAGCAGTTCTTC

V gene: TRBV20-1
CDR3 length: 13
D gene: -
J gene: TRBJ2-7
clone size: many
CDR3 protein: CSARVDRLREQYF
CDR3 DNA: TGCAGTGCTAGAGTTGACAGGCTGCGAGAGCAGTACTTC

V gene: TRBV7-9
CDR3 length: 14
D gene: -
J gene: TRBJ1-6
clone size: many
CDR3 protein: CASSLAGDNSPLHF
CDR3 DNA: TGTGCCAGCAGCTTAGCAGGGGATAATTCACCCCTCCACTTT

V gene: TRBV7-9
CDR3 length: 11
D gene: -
J gene: TRBJ2-1
clone size: many
CDR3 protein: CASKMVNEQFF
CDR3 DNA: TGTGCCAGCAAAATGGTAAATGAGCAGTTCTTC

V gene: TRBV5-1
CDR3 length: 15
D gene: -
J gene: TRBJ2-2
clone size: many
CDR3 protein: CASRTGPANTGELFF
CDR3 DNA: TGCGCCAGCAGGACAGGACCCGCGAACACCGGGGAGCTGTTTTTT

V gene: TRBV5-1
CDR3 length: 17
D gene: TRBD2
J gene: TRBJ2-2
clone size: -
CDR3 protein: CASSYQTSGRPSGELFF
CDR3 DNA: TGCGCCAGCAGCTACCAAACTAGCGGGAGGCCATCCGGGGAGCTGTTTTTT

V gene: TRBV7-3
CDR3 length: 14
D gene: TRBD2
J gene: TRBJ2-1
clone size: many
CDR3 protein: CASSLAGANNEQFF
CDR3 DNA: TGTGCCAGCAGCTTAGCGGGAGCAAACAATGAGCAGTTCTTC

V gene: TRBV7-9
CDR3 length: 13
D gene: -
J gene: TRBJ2-1
clone size: -
CDR3 protein: CASSPDEANEQFF
CDR3 DNA: TGTGCCAGCAGCCCGGATGAAGCGAACGAGCAGTTCTTC